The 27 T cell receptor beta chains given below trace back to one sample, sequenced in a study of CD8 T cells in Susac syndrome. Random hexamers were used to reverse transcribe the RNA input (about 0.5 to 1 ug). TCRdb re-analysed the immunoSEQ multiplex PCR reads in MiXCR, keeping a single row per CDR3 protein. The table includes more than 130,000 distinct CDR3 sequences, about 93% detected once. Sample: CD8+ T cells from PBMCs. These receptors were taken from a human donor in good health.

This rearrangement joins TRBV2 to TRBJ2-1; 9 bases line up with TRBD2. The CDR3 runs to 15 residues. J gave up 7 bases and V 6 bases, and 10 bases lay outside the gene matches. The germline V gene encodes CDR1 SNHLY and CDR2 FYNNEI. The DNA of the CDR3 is TGTGCCAGCAGGCCAGGACTAGCGCGGGGTAATGAGCAGTTCTTC. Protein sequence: CASRPGLARGNEQFF.

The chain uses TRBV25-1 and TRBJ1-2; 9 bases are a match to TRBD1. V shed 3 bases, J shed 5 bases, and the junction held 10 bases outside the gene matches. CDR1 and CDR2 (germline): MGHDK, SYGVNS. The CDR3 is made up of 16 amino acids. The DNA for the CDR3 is TGTGCCAGCAGTGAGGAAGTGACAGGGGGACCTTATGGCTACACCTTC. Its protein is CASSEEVTGGPYGYTF.

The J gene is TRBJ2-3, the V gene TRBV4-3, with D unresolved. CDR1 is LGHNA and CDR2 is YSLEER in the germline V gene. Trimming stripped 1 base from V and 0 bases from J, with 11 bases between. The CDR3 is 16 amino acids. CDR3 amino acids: CASSQGSRASTDTQYF. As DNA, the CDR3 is TGCGCCAGCAGCCAAGGGTCCCGCGCTAGCACAGATACGCAGTATTTT.

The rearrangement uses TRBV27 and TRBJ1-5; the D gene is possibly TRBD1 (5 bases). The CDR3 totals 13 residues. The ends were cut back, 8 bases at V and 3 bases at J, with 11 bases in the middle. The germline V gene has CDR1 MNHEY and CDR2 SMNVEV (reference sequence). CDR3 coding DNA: TGTGCCAGCGGGGGATCGGCCAATCAGCCCCAGCATTTT. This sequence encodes CASGGSANQPQHF.

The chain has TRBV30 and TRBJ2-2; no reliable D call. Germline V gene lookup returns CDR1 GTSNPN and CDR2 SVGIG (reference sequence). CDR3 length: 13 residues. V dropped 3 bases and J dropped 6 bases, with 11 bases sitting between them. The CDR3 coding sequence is TGTGCCTGGAGCGCCACTGCCCCCGGGGAGCTGTTTTTT. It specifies CAWSATAPGELFF. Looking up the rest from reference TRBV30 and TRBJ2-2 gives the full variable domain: SQTIHQWPATLVQPVGSPLSLECTVEGTSNPNLYWYRQAAGRGLQLLFYSVGIGQISSEVPQNLSASRPQDRQFILSSKKLLLSDSGFYLCAWSATAPGELFFGEGSRLTVL.

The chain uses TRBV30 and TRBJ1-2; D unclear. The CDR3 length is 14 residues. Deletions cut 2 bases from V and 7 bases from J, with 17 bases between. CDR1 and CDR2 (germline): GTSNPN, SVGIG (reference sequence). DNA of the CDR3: TGTGCCTGGAGTCCCCATAGAGAGAAAGTTGGCTACACCTTC. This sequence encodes CAWSPHREKVGYTF. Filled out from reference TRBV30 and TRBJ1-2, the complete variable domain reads SQTIHQWPATLVQPVGSPLSLECTVEGTSNPNLYWYRQAAGRGLQLLFYSVGIGQISSEVPQNLSASRPQDRQFILSSKKLLLSDSGFYLCAWSPHREKVGYTFGSGTRLTVV.

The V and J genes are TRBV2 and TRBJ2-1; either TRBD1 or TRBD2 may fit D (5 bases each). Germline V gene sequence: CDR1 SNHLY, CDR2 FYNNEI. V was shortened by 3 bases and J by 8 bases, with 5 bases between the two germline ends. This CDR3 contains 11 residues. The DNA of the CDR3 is TGTGCCAGCAGTGAGGGGGATGAGCAGTTCTTC. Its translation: CASSEGDEQFF.

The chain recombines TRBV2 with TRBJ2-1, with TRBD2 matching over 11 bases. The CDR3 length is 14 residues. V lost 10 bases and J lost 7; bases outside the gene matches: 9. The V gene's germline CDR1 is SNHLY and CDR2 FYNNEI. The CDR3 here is CATLAGGPRNEQFF. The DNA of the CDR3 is TGTGCCACCTTAGCGGGAGGGCCGAGGAATGAGCAGTTCTTC.

DNA of the CDR3: TGCAGTGCCACCGACCTTGGGACTAGCGGATCCTACGAGCAGTACTTC. Amino acids: CSATDLGTSGSYEQYF. The gene calls are TRBV20-1 and TRBJ2-7, with TRBD2 matching over 11 bases. CDR1 and CDR2 from the germline V gene are DFQATT and SNEGSKA (reference sequence). The CDR3 sequence is 16 residues long. V dropped 6 bases and J dropped 1; count of bases not matched to a gene: 11.

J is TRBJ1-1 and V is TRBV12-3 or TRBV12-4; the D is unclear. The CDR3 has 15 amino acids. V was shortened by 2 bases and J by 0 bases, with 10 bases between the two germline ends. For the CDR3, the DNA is TGTGCCAGCAGTTTAAACTCCCCCTTGAACACTGAAGCTTTCTTT. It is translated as CASSLNSPLNTEAFF.

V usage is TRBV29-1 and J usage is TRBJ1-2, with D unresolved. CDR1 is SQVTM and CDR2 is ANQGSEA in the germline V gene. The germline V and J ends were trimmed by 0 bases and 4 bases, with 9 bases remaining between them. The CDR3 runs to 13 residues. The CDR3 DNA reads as TGCAGCGTTGAAGAGGTCCCTTCCTATGGCTACACCTTC. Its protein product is CSVEEVPSYGYTF. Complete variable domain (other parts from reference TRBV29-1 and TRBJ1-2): SAVISQKPSRDICQRGTSLTIQCQVDSQVTMMFWYRQQPGQSLTLIATANQGSEATYESGFVIDKFPISRPNLTFSTLTVSNMSPEDSSIYLCSVEEVPSYGYTFGSGTRLTVV.

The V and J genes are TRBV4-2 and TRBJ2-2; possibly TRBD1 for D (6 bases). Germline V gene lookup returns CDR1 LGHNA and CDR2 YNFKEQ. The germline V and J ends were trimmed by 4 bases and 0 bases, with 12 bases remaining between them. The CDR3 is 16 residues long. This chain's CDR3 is CASSPRDTPNTGELFF. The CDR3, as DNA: TGTGCCAGCAGCCCCCGGGACACACCGAACACCGGGGAGCTGTTTTTT.

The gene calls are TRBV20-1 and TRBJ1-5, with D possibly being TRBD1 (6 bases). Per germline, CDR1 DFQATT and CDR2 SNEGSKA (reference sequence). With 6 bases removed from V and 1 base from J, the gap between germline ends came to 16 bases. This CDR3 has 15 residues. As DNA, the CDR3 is TGCAGTGCCAGGCCGGGGGCTGTGAGCAATCAGCCCCAGCATTTT. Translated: CSARPGAVSNQPQHF.

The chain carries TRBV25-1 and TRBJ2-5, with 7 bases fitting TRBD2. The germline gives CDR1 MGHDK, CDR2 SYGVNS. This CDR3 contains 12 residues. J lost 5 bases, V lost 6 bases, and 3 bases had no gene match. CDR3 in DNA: TGTGCCAGCAGGACTAGCTTGGAGACCCAGTACTTC. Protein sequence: CASRTSLETQYF.

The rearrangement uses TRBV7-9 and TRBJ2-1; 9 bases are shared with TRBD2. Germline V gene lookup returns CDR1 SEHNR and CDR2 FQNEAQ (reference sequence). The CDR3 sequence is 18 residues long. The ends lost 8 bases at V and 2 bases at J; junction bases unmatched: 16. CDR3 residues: CASRSTKSGLAAYNEQFF. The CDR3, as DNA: TGTGCCAGCCGTTCCACTAAATCGGGACTAGCAGCCTACAATGAGCAGTTCTTC.

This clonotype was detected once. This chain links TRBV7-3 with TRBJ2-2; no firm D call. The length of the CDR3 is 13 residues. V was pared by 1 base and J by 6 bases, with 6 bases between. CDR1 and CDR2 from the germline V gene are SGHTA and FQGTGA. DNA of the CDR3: TGTGCCAGCAGCTTAATCGGGCCCGGGGAGCTGTTTTTT. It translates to CASSLIGPGELFF.

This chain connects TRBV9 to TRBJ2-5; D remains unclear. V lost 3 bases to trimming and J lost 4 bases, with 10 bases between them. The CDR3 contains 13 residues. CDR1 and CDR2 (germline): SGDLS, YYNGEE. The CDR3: CASSALSAETQYF. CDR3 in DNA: TGTGCCAGCAGCGCCCTTTCGGCAGAGACCCAGTACTTC. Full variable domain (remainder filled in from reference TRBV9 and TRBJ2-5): DSGVTQTPKHLITATGQRVTLRCSPRSGDLSVYWYQQSLDQGLQFLIQYYNGEERAKGNILERFSAQQFPDLHSELNLSSLELGDSALYFCASSALSAETQYFGPGTRLLVL.

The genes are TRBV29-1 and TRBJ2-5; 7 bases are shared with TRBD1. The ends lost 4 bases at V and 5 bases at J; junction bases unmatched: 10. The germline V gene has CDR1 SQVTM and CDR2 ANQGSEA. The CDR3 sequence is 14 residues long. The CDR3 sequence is CSVVGQGVLETQYF. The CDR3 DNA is TGCAGCGTTGTTGGTCAGGGGGTGTTGGAGACCCAGTACTTC. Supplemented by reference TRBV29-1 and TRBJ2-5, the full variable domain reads SAVISQKPSRDICQRGTSLTIQCQVDSQVTMMFWYRQQPGQSLTLIATANQGSEATYESGFVIDKFPISRPNLTFSTLTVSNMSPEDSSIYLCSVVGQGVLETQYFGPGTRLLVL.

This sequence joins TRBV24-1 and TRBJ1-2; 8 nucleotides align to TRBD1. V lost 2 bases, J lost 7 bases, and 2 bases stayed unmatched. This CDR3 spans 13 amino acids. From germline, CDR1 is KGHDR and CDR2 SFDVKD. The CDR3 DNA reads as TGTGCCACCAGTGATTGGACAGGGCGTGGCTACACCTTC. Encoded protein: CATSDWTGRGYTF.

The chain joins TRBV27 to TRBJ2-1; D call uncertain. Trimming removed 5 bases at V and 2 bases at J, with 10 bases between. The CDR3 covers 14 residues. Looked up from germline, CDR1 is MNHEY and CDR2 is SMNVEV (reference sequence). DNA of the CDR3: TGTGCCAGCAGTCCCGGTGGCCCCTACAATGAGCAGTTCTTC. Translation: CASSPGGPYNEQFF.

The CDR3 region is CASSLGGGEFF. The CDR3 nucleotides are TGTGCCAGCAGTTTAGGAGGGGGGGAATTCTTC. The V gene is TRBV12-3 or TRBV12-4, the J gene TRBJ2-1; maybe TRBD2 (7 bases). This CDR3 region has 11 residues. Trimming took off 1 base at V and 16 bases at J, with 11 bases between the two ends.

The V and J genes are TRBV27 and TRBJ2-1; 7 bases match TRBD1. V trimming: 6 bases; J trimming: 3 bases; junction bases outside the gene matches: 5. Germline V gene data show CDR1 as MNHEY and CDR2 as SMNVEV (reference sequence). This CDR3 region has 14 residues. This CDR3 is CASSLTGNYNEQFF. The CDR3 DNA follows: TGTGCCAGCAGCCTGACAGGGAACTACAATGAGCAGTTCTTC.

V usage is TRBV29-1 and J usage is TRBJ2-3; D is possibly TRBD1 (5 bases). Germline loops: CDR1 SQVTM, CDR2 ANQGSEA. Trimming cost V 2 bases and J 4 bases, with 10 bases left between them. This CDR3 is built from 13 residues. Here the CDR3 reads CSVENGAADTQYF. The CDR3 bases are TGCAGCGTTGAAAATGGGGCGGCAGATACGCAGTATTTT.

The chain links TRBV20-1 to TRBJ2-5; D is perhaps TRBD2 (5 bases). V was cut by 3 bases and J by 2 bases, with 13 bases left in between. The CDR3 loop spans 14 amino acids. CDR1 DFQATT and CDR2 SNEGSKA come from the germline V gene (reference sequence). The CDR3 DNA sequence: TGCAGTGCTAGTAAGCGGTACCAACAAGAGACCCAGTACTTC. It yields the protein CSASKRYQQETQYF.

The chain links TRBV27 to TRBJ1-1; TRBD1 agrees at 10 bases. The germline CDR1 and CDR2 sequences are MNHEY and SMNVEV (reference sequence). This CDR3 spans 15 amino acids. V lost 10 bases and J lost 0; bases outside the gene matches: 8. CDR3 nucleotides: TGTGCCACCTCCGGGACAGGGGTCATGAACACTGAAGCTTTCTTT. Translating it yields CATSGTGVMNTEAFF.

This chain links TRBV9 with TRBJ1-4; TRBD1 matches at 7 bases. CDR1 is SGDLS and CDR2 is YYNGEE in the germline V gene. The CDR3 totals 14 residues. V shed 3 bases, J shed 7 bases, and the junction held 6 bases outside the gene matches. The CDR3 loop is CASSAIGGGEKLFF. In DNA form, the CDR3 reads TGTGCCAGCAGCGCCATAGGGGGCGGTGAAAAACTGTTTTTT. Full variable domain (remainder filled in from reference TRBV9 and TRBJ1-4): DSGVTQTPKHLITATGQRVTLRCSPRSGDLSVYWYQQSLDQGLQFLIQYYNGEERAKGNILERFSAQQFPDLHSELNLSSLELGDSALYFCASSAIGGGEKLFFGSGTQLSVL.

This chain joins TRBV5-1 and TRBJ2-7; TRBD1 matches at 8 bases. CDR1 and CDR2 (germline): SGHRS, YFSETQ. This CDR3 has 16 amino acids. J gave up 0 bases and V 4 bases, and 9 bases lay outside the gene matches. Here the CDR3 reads CASSLWTGKSSYEQYF. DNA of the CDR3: TGCGCCAGCAGCCTATGGACAGGGAAAAGCTCCTACGAGCAGTACTTC.